This T cell receptor beta chain was captured in a study of a mutant IDH1 vaccine in newly diagnosed glioma. General study findings and limits: Immune responses induced by the vaccine were seen in roughly 93% of patients, spanning multiple MHC alleles.

Regarding this clone: Its antigen is unknown.

The time point denotes: week 23, last vaccination. Vaccination used 300 ug of mutant IDH1 20-mer peptide per dose, with topical imiquimod. Donors' newly diagnosed IDH1-mutant WHO grade 3 or 4 astrocytomas lacked nuclear ATRX. TCRdb keeps only in-frame clones here, not all; method: immunoSEQ multiplex PCR. The sample gives approximately 79,000 clones, roughly 85% of which show up once; roughly 0.74% is in the top ten. This material consisted of PBMCs, taken from a glioma patient whose treatment included an IDH1 peptide vaccine. This TCR was recovered from a woman in her forties or fifties with glioma.

The CDR3 is CASSLLGGATSGSHATQYF. The CDR3 bases are TGTGCCAGCAGTTTATTGGGTGGGGCGACTAGCGGGTCCCATGCGACCCAGTACTTC. The chain couples TRBV28 to TRBJ2-5, with 10 bases matching TRBD2. The germline gives CDR1 MDHEN, CDR2 SYDVKM. The CDR3 covers 19 residues. Germline trimming cut 1 base from V and 7 bases from J; bases unmatched to any gene: 18.